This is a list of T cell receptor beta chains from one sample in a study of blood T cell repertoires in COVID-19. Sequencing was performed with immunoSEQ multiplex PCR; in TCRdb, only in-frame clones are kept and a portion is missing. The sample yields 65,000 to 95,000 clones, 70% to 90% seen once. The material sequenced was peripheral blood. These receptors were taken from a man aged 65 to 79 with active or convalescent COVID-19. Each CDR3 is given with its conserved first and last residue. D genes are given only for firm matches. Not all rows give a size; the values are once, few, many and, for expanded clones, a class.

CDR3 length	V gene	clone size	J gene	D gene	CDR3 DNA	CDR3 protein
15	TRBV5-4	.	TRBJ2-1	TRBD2	TGTGCCAGCAGCTTCCCCCTAGCGGGGGGTTTGGAGCAGTTCTTC	CASSFPLAGGLEQFF
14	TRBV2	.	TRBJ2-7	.	TGTGCCAGCGGACACGGGGGAAGCTCCTACGAGCAGTACTTC	CASGHGGSSYEQYF
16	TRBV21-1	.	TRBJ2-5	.	TGTGCCAGCAGCACCCCGGGACAGGGGTGTCTCGGGACCCAGTACTTC	CASSTPGQGCLGTQYF
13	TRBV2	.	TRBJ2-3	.	TGTGCCAGCAGTGAAGCGCTTGTAGTTACGCAGTATTTT	CASSEALVVTQYF
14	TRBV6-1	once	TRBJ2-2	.	TGTGCCAGCAGTGAAGGACAGCCCACCGGGGAGCTGTTTTTT	CASSEGQPTGELFF
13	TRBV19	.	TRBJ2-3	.	TGTGCCAGTAGTATTGCGGGAACAGATACGCAGTATTTT	CASSIAGTDTQYF
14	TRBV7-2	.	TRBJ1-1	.	TGTGCCAGCAGCTTAGTTTTAGGGGACACTGAAGCTTTCTTT	CASSLVLGDTEAFF
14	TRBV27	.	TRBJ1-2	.	TGTGCCAGCAGTTTTGGAGGATTTGGCTATGGCTACACCTTC	CASSFGGFGYGYTF
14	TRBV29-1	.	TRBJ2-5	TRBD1	TGCAGCGTTGGGGGGGGACAGGGCCAAGAGACCCAGTACTTC	CSVGGGQGQETQYF
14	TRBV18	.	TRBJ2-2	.	TGTGCCAGCTCACCTCAACGGGTCACCGGGGAGCTGTTTTTT	CASSPQRVTGELFF
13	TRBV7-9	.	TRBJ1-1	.	TGTGCCAGCCAATTAGGGGGGAACACTGAAGCTTTCTTT	CASQLGGNTEAFF
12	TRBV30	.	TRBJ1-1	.	TGTGCCTGGAGTGTACTGGGCAGCCAAGCTTTCTTT	CAWSVLGSQAFF
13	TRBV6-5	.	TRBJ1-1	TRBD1	TGTGCCAGCAGAGTGACAGGGGGCACTGAAGCTTTCTTT	CASRVTGGTEAFF
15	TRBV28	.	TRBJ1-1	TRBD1	TGTGCCAGCAGTCCGACAGGGGGCGCTGACACTGAAGCTTTCTTT	CASSPTGGADTEAFF
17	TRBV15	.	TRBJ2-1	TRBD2	TGTGCCACCAGCAGGGGTAGCGGGAGGGCCGGATACAATGAGCAGTTCTTC	CATSRGSGRAGYNEQFF
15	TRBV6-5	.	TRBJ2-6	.	TGTGCCAGCAGAAGAACAGGGACTGGGGCCAACGTCCTGACTTTC	CASRRTGTGANVLTF
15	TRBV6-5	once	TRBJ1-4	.	TGTGCCAGCGTCTACGGGGGGGGTGAGGGTGAAAAACTGTTTTTT	CASVYGGGEGEKLFF
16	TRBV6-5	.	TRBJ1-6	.	TGTGCCAGCAGTTACTCGGCCGGGACATATAGTTCACCCCTCCACTTT	CASSYSAGTYSSPLHF
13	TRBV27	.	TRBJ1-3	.	TGTGCCAGCTCGTCCCAGGGTGGAAACACCATATATTTT	CASSSQGGNTIYF
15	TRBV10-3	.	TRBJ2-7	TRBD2	TGTGCCATCACTTCCGGGACTAGCGGCTCCTACGAGCAGTACTTC	CAITSGTSGSYEQYF
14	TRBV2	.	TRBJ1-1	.	TGTGCCAGCACTATGACTGGGAGAAACACTGAAGCTTTCTTT	CASTMTGRNTEAFF
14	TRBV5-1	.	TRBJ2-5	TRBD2	TGCGCCAGCAGCGAGGGACTAGCTCAAGAGACCCAGTACTTC	CASSEGLAQETQYF
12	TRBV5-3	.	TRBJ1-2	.	TGTGCCAGAAGCCCAGTGAGGGCTGGCTACACCTTC	CARSPVRAGYTF
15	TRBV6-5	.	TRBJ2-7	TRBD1	TGTGCCAGCAGTTACCTGGGACAGTCCTCCTACGAGCAGTACTTC	CASSYLGQSSYEQYF
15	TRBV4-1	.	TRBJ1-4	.	TGCGCCAGCAGCCAGCTCCAGGGAACTAATGAAAAACTGTTTTTT	CASSQLQGTNEKLFF
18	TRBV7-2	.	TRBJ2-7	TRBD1	TGTGCCAGCAGCCTATACGGGGACAGGGCGGCGTACTCCTACGAGCAGTACTTC	CASSLYGDRAAYSYEQYF
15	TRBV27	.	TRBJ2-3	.	TGTGCCAGCAGGCTAGCGTATACTAGCACAGATACGCAGTATTTT	CASRLAYTSTDTQYF
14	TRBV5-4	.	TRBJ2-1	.	TGTGCCAGCAGCCCTTCGGGTGGCTACAATGAGCAGTTCTTC	CASSPSGGYNEQFF
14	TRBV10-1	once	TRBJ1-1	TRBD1	TGCGCCAGCAGACCGGACAGGGAAGGGACTGAAGCTTTCTTT	CASRPDREGTEAFF
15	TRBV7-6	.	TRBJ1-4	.	TGTGCCAGCAGCTTAGGTCGGACAGACAATGAAAAACTGTTTTTT	CASSLGRTDNEKLFF
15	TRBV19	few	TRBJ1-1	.	TGTGCCAGTATCACGGGAGGAGGAGGTGGAACTGAAGCTTTCTTT	CASITGGGGGTEAFF
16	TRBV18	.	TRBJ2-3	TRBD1	TGTGCCAGCTCACCAAGGGGGACAGGGAACACAGATACGCAGTATTTT	CASSPRGTGNTDTQYF
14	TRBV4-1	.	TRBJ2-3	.	TGCGCCAGCAGCCTCGGACTCACCACAGATACGCAGTATTTT	CASSLGLTTDTQYF
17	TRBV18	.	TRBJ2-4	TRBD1	TGTGCCAGCTCACCATCCCTAGCCGGGACAGGGGGTAACATTCAGTACTTC	CASSPSLAGTGGNIQYF
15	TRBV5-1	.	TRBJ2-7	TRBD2	TGCGCCAGCAGCTTGGCTAGCGGGAGTTTCCACGAGCAGTACTTC	CASSLASGSFHEQYF
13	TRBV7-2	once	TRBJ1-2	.	TGTGCCAGCAGCTTAGGGCGGTACTATGGCTACACCTTC	CASSLGRYYGYTF
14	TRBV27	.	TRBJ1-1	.	TGTGCCAGCAGTCTAACCGGGACATTCACTGAAGCTTTCTTT	CASSLTGTFTEAFF
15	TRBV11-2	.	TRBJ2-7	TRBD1	TGTGCCAGCAGCTTAAGCGCGCAGGGGGCTTACGAGCAGTACTTC	CASSLSAQGAYEQYF
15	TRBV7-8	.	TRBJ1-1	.	TGTGCCAGCAGCTTAGTAATGGGCAGGAACACTGAAGCTTTCTTT	CASSLVMGRNTEAFF
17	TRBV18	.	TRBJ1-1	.	TGTGCCAGCTCACCTAGACCGGACAGTCTTGGGTGGACTGAAGCTTTCTTT	CASSPRPDSLGWTEAFF
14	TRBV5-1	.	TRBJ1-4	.	TGCGCCAGCAGCTTGGAAGCAGGGAGGGAAAAACTGTTTTTT	CASSLEAGREKLFF
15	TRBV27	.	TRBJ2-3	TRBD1	TGTGCCAGCAGTCCTCAACAGGGGTGGACAGATACGCAGTATTTT	CASSPQQGWTDTQYF
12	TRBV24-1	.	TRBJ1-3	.	TGTGCCACCGGCATCTCTGGAAACACCATATATTTT	CATGISGNTIYF
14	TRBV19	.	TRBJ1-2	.	TGTGCCAGTAATTCGATACCGGAGAACTATGGCTACACCTTC	CASNSIPENYGYTF
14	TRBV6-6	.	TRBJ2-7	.	TGTGCCAGCAGCCCGACGGGGGGCAACTACGAGCAGTACTTC	CASSPTGGNYEQYF
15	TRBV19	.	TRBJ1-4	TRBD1	TGTGCCAGTAGTGATTTACAGGGGTCTAATGAAAAACTGTTTTTT	CASSDLQGSNEKLFF
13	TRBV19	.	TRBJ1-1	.	TGTGCCACGGGGGGGTTGGTAGACACTGAAGCTTTCTTT	CATGGLVDTEAFF